The rows below give T cell receptor beta chains drawn from one sample of a study of blood T cell repertoires in COVID-19. The protocol was immunoSEQ multiplex PCR, while the TCRdb copy is restricted to in-frame clones and leaves out a portion. The top ten clones hold under 6% of a sample with tens of thousands of clones, about 85% of them seen once. Material for sequencing was peripheral blood. The receptor source for this set is a man aged 50-60 years with active COVID-19. Both conserved end residues are part of each CDR3. Each record gives: J gene, CDR3 length, D gene, V gene, clone size, CDR3 protein, CDR3 DNA. The D gene is left open where the match is weak. Some rows have no size entry. The others give once, few or many, or a class for an expanded clone.

j_call: TRBJ2-3
cdr3_length: 12
d_call: TRBD2
v_call: TRBV6-6
clone_size: .
cdr3_aa: CASTERGGGQYF
cdr3_nt: TGTGCCAGCACCGAACGGGGGGGAGGGCAGTATTTT

j_call: TRBJ1-2
cdr3_length: 12
d_call: TRBD1
v_call: TRBV19
clone_size: .
cdr3_aa: CYRRDRDYGYTF
cdr3_nt: TGTTACCGAAGGGACAGGGACTATGGCTACACCTTC

j_call: TRBJ1-4
cdr3_length: 15
d_call: .
v_call: TRBV7-6
clone_size: few
cdr3_aa: CASSSPGETNEKLFF
cdr3_nt: TGTGCCAGCAGCTCCCCGGGGGAAACTAATGAAAAACTGTTTTTT

j_call: TRBJ2-3
cdr3_length: 16
d_call: .
v_call: TRBV11-1
clone_size: .
cdr3_aa: CASSLATSPSTDTQYF
cdr3_nt: TGTGCCAGCAGCTTAGCTACTTCCCCGTCCACAGATACGCAGTATTTT

j_call: TRBJ2-1
cdr3_length: 15
d_call: TRBD1
v_call: TRBV7-3
clone_size: .
cdr3_aa: CASSFSTGTGDEQFF
cdr3_nt: TGTGCCAGCAGCTTTTCGACAGGGACCGGGGATGAGCAGTTCTTC

j_call: TRBJ2-7
cdr3_length: 15
d_call: .
v_call: TRBV9
clone_size: few
cdr3_aa: CASSVDQGSSYEQYF
cdr3_nt: TGTGCCAGCAGCGTAGATCAGGGAAGCTCCTACGAGCAGTACTTC

j_call: TRBJ2-3
cdr3_length: 14
d_call: TRBD1
v_call: TRBV4-3
clone_size: .
cdr3_aa: CASSRRQGGDTQYF
cdr3_nt: TGCGCCAGCAGCCGACGACAGGGGGGAGATACGCAGTATTTT

j_call: TRBJ2-7
cdr3_length: 11
d_call: .
v_call: TRBV6-5
clone_size: .
cdr3_aa: CASQGGYEQYF
cdr3_nt: TGTGCCAGCCAAGGGGGCTACGAGCAGTACTTC

j_call: TRBJ1-4
cdr3_length: 14
d_call: .
v_call: TRBV5-1
clone_size: .
cdr3_aa: CASGDQGTNEKLFF
cdr3_nt: TGCGCCAGCGGAGATCAGGGAACTAATGAAAAACTGTTTTTT

j_call: TRBJ1-2
cdr3_length: 17
d_call: TRBD1
v_call: TRBV10-3
clone_size: few
cdr3_aa: CAISESKPGQGGNGYTF
cdr3_nt: TGTGCCATCAGTGAGTCGAAGCCCGGACAGGGGGGAAATGGCTACACCTTC

j_call: TRBJ2-3
cdr3_length: 15
d_call: .
v_call: TRBV27
clone_size: .
cdr3_aa: CASSLSTGVTDTQYF
cdr3_nt: TGTGCCAGCAGTTTAAGTACGGGGGTCACAGATACGCAGTATTTT

j_call: TRBJ2-5
cdr3_length: 14
d_call: .
v_call: TRBV10-3
clone_size: .
cdr3_aa: CAISDSGSGETQYF
cdr3_nt: TGTGCCATCAGTGACTCCGGGTCCGGAGAGACCCAGTACTTC

j_call: TRBJ2-7
cdr3_length: 14
d_call: TRBD2
v_call: TRBV10-3
clone_size: .
cdr3_aa: CAIRGLAGGPEQYF
cdr3_nt: TGTGCCATCAGAGGACTAGCGGGAGGGCCCGAGCAGTACTTC

j_call: TRBJ1-5
cdr3_length: 13
d_call: .
v_call: TRBV2
clone_size: .
cdr3_aa: CASMGGTSSPQHF
cdr3_nt: TGTGCCAGCATGGGCGGGACCTCTTCGCCCCAGCATTTT

j_call: TRBJ2-7
cdr3_length: 11
d_call: .
v_call: TRBV2
clone_size: few
cdr3_aa: CASRESYEQYF
cdr3_nt: TGTGCCAGCAGAGAGTCCTACGAGCAGTACTTC

j_call: TRBJ1-4
cdr3_length: 15
d_call: .
v_call: TRBV4-2
clone_size: .
cdr3_aa: CASSQVRGGNEKLFF
cdr3_nt: TGTGCCAGCAGCCAAGTCCGGGGGGGGAATGAAAAACTGTTTTTT

j_call: TRBJ2-5
cdr3_length: 15
d_call: TRBD1
v_call: TRBV20-1
clone_size: .
cdr3_aa: CSASLRTGAQETQYF
cdr3_nt: TGCAGTGCTAGTCTCAGGACAGGAGCACAAGAGACCCAGTACTTC

j_call: TRBJ2-5
cdr3_length: 14
d_call: .
v_call: TRBV2
clone_size: .
cdr3_aa: CASSEGYRVETQYF
cdr3_nt: TGTGCCAGCAGTGAAGGCTACAGGGTCGAGACCCAGTACTTC

j_call: TRBJ1-1
cdr3_length: 14
d_call: .
v_call: TRBV3-1/TRBV3-2
clone_size: .
cdr3_aa: CASSQTDRNTEAFF
cdr3_nt: TGTGCCAGCAGCCAAACCGACAGGAACACTGAAGCTTTCTTT

j_call: TRBJ2-5
cdr3_length: 17
d_call: .
v_call: TRBV28
clone_size: .
cdr3_aa: CASSLATLGSRQETQYF
cdr3_nt: TGTGCCAGCAGTTTAGCCACTCTAGGCAGCCGCCAAGAGACCCAGTACTTC

j_call: TRBJ2-7
cdr3_length: 14
d_call: .
v_call: TRBV19
clone_size: .
cdr3_aa: CASSRDTLSYEQYF
cdr3_nt: TGTGCCAGTAGTCGGGATACCTTGTCCTACGAGCAGTACTTC

j_call: TRBJ1-1
cdr3_length: 15
d_call: .
v_call: TRBV4-3
clone_size: .
cdr3_aa: CASSIRPQGDAEAFF
cdr3_nt: TGCGCCAGCAGCATAAGACCACAGGGTGACGCTGAAGCTTTCTTT

j_call: TRBJ2-5
cdr3_length: 15
d_call: .
v_call: TRBV11-3
clone_size: few
cdr3_aa: CASSPFQGFEVTQYF
cdr3_nt: TGTGCCAGCAGCCCATTCCAGGGATTCGAAGTGACCCAGTACTTC

j_call: TRBJ1-4
cdr3_length: 14
d_call: .
v_call: TRBV30
clone_size: .
cdr3_aa: CAWSPTGGNEKLFF
cdr3_nt: TGTGCCTGGAGTCCGACCGGCGGTAATGAAAAACTGTTTTTT

j_call: TRBJ1-3
cdr3_length: 15
d_call: .
v_call: TRBV19
clone_size: few
cdr3_aa: CASSRRGGSGNTIYF
cdr3_nt: TGTGCCAGTAGCCGCAGGGGAGGGTCTGGAAACACCATATATTTT

j_call: TRBJ2-3
cdr3_length: 16
d_call: TRBD2
v_call: TRBV29-1
clone_size: .
cdr3_aa: CSVEDVGLEYTDTQYF
cdr3_nt: TGCAGCGTTGAAGACGTCGGACTAGAATACACAGATACGCAGTATTTT

j_call: TRBJ1-1
cdr3_length: 13
d_call: .
v_call: TRBV2
clone_size: .
cdr3_aa: CASSEERSTEAFF
cdr3_nt: TGTGCCAGCAGTGAAGAGCGGTCCACTGAAGCTTTCTTT

j_call: TRBJ2-3
cdr3_length: 15
d_call: TRBD2
v_call: TRBV9
clone_size: .
cdr3_aa: CASSASAGGQDTQYF
cdr3_nt: TGTGCCAGCAGCGCCTCAGCGGGGGGGCAAGATACGCAGTATTTT

j_call: TRBJ2-1
cdr3_length: 14
d_call: .
v_call: TRBV29-1
clone_size: .
cdr3_aa: CSVEMGPRQPTQFF
cdr3_nt: TGCAGCGTTGAAATGGGCCCCAGACAGCCTACTCAGTTCTTC

j_call: TRBJ2-1
cdr3_length: 13
d_call: .
v_call: TRBV11-2
clone_size: .
cdr3_aa: CASSPSSFNEQFF
cdr3_nt: TGTGCCAGCAGCCCTAGTAGTTTCAATGAGCAGTTCTTC

j_call: TRBJ1-1
cdr3_length: 19
d_call: TRBD1
v_call: TRBV7-9
clone_size: .
cdr3_aa: CASSLRLSRTGESRTEAFF
cdr3_nt: TGTGCCAGCAGCTTGCGATTATCGAGGACAGGGGAATCTCGGACTGAAGCTTTCTTT

j_call: TRBJ2-4
cdr3_length: 18
d_call: TRBD2
v_call: TRBV12-5
clone_size: .
cdr3_aa: CASGLGTSGGLAKNIQYF
cdr3_nt: TGTGCTAGTGGTTTGGGGACTAGCGGGGGGCTAGCCAAAAACATTCAGTACTTC

j_call: TRBJ2-1
cdr3_length: 17
d_call: TRBD1
v_call: TRBV25-1
clone_size: .
cdr3_aa: CASSEGYRGMIGNEQFF
cdr3_nt: TGTGCCAGCAGTGAGGGATACAGGGGAATGATCGGGAATGAGCAGTTCTTC

j_call: TRBJ1-6
cdr3_length: 16
d_call: TRBD1
v_call: TRBV3-1/TRBV3-2
clone_size: .
cdr3_aa: CASSQDPRQGHSPLHF
cdr3_nt: TGTGCCAGCAGCCAAGACCCCAGACAGGGCCACTCACCCCTCCACTTT

j_call: TRBJ2-5
cdr3_length: 15
d_call: TRBD2
v_call: TRBV5-4
clone_size: .
cdr3_aa: CASSRGLAGVETQYF
cdr3_nt: TGTGCCAGCAGCCGGGGACTAGCGGGAGTCGAGACCCAGTACTTC

j_call: TRBJ2-3
cdr3_length: 17
d_call: TRBD2
v_call: TRBV10-1
clone_size: .
cdr3_aa: CASSDHRLAGGTDTQYF
cdr3_nt: TGCGCCAGCAGTGACCACCGACTAGCGGGGGGCACAGATACGCAGTATTTT

j_call: TRBJ1-6
cdr3_length: 14
d_call: .
v_call: TRBV5-1
clone_size: .
cdr3_aa: CASSFAGLNSPLHF
cdr3_nt: TGCGCCAGCAGCTTCGCAGGGCTTAATTCACCCCTCCACTTT

j_call: TRBJ2-1
cdr3_length: 17
d_call: TRBD2
v_call: TRBV11-3
clone_size: .
cdr3_aa: CASSTRSGGGSYNEQFF
cdr3_nt: TGTGCCAGCAGCACCCGTAGCGGGGGAGGCAGCTACAATGAGCAGTTCTTC